The TCR beta chain described here comes from a study of shared clonotypes between healthy human individuals. Across the whole study: Aged 18 to 49, the donors were two women and three men. The study's findings and limits: Sharing across a few donors was seen in roughly 5% of naive CD4 clonotypes. Generation probabilities of non-shared clonotypes were lower (relative to those shared by all four donors).

CD4+ cell separation produced CD45RA+ naive and CD45RA-negative memory subsets. Repertoires were generated with immunoSEQ multiplex PCR, while TCRdb's copy carries only in-frame clones and drops some. The profile covers some 350,000 clones, with over 65% appearing a single time and approximately 10% taken by the ten largest. A note on this clone: Its antigen is not identified.

This CDR3 has 16 residues. V was pared by 1 base and J by 1 base, with 13 bases between. Germline V lookup: CDR1 SNHLY, CDR2 FYNNEI. The receptor's source is a young man in good health. Specimen: memory CD4+ T cells sorted from blood. As to subset: CD45RA-negative fraction. The chain combines TRBV2 with TRBJ1-2; possibly TRBD1 for D (5 bases). The CDR3 spells CASSEVPWGDNYGYTF. The CDR3 coding sequence is TGTGCCAGCAGTGAAGTTCCTTGGGGGGATAACTATGGCTACACCTTC. The full variable domain, its missing parts supplied by reference TRBV2 and TRBJ1-2, is EPEVTQTPSHQVTQMGQEVILRCVPISNHLYFYWYRQILGQKVEFLVSFYNNEISEKSEIFDDQFSVERPDGSNFTLKIRSTKLEDSAMYFCASSEVPWGDNYGYTFGSGTRLTVV.